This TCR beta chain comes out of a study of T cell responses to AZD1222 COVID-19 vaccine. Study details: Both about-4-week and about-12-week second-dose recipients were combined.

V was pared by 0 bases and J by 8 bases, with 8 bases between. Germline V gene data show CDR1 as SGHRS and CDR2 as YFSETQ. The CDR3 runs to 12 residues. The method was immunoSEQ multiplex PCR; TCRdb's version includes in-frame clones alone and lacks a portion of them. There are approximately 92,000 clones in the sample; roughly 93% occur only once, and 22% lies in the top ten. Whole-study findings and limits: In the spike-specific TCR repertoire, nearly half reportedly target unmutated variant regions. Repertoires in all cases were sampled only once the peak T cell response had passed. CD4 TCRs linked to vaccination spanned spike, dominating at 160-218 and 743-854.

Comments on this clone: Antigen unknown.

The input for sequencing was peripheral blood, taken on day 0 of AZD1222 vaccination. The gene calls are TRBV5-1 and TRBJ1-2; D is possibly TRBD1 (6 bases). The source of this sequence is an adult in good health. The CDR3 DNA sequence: TGCGCCAGCAGCTTGGAGGGGGAAGGCTACACCTTC. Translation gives CASSLEGEGYTF.